This entry features one T cell receptor (beta chain) sequence. The clone's antigen remains unknown. A much larger clone differs by one base, so this may be a read error. The trim is 3 bases for V and 0 bases for J, with a gap of 10 bases between the germline ends. The CDR3 starts with the cysteine, ends with the phenylalanine, and has 15 residues. Of all the DNA, just the CDR3 is kept, 45 bases in frame from base 1. Based on the germline V gene, the CDR1 and CDR2 sequences are SGDLS and YYNGEE. All patients had node-negative disease on CT and PET/CT, and none had a history of other malignancies or had previously received chemotherapy or radiotherapy. At each of two time points, about 6.3 milliliters of peripheral venous blood were collected in EDTA tubes. PBMCs were isolated by Ficoll-Paque Plus density-gradient centrifugation. Right after collection, samples were kept at -80 degrees C until analysis.

The TCR beta CDR3 region was amplified from genomic DNA by two rounds of multiplex PCR. In the first round of PCR, primers specific to each TRBV and TRBJ gene were used, and the primer sequences are filed in Chinese patent CN105087789A. Universal primers were used in the second round of PCR. The Roche High Pure PCR Template Preparation Kit was used to extract genomic DNA from frozen PBMCs. Paired-end sequencing with 151 bp reads was performed on the libraries using an Illumina HiSeq 3000. The study's processing was this. CutAdapt was used to remove raw reads lacking the multiplex PCR primer sequences. Using PEAR, the high-quality paired reads were merged into contigs. By alignment to reference sequences, MiXCR assigned TRB V, D and J gene segments to each contig. CDR3 sequences were clustered by base quality and sequence similarity to remove sequencing errors. Shannon entropy, normalized by the natural log of the productive TCR sequence number, served as the measure of diversity. One minus Shannon entropy divided by the natural log of the number of unique clonotypes was used as the definition of clonality. Using the Youden index from ROC curves, the researchers picked the repertoire-metric cut-offs for progression-free survival, and all analyses were carried out in R 3.5.3. TCRdb reprocessing: public reads trimmed at Q25 with fastp, clones called with MiXCR, in-frame beta chains kept. Every distinct CDR3 protein forms one entry, paired with its most common genes and DNA. Clone size and V and J calls follow TCRdb, not the original study. Present in this sample are some 15,000 distinct CDR3 sequences, around a quarter of which were seen just once. The ten most abundant clones make up approximately 11% of the sample.

The sample originates from a study of prognosis after radiotherapy for stage I lung cancer (dated by TCRdb to about 2021). Regarding the complete study: Between April 2018 and early 2019, some 18 patients with stage I NSCLC were enrolled in Nanjing, China. On tumor histology, around twelve patients had adenocarcinoma and more than five had squamous cell carcinoma. The study profiled peripheral blood TCR beta repertoires from stage I NSCLC patients before and after stereotactic body radiotherapy and related them to distant failure. About 20% of the 19 patients developed distant metastases after SBRT, at a median of approximately 7 months; the other 15 showed no significant progression. Every patient was regarded as medically inoperable, because of comorbidities in over 10 cases and refusal of surgery in more than 5 cases. The study sequenced approximately 38 blood samples from some 20 patients, one before and one after SBRT per patient. In every patient, SBRT was given without any concurrent therapy. The cohort comprised 13 men and about 6 women with a median age of around 73 years, ranging from about 50 to 84 years. There were around 15 patients with newly diagnosed primary stage I lung tumors and about five patients with oligometastatic NSCLC after surgical resection of the primary tumor. Using image-guided IMRT or VMAT, SBRT was delivered in 3 to 5 fractions at a biologically effective dose of at least 100 Gy.

Study-level results and caveats: Post-SBRT Shannon entropy and its change from baseline were lower in patients who developed distant metastases; baseline Shannon entropy was not associated with metastases. All reported P values were unadjusted for multiple comparisons. After SBRT, the count of unique TCR clones dropped from a median of roughly 9,300 beforehand to 6,500 to 7,500 afterward (Wilcoxon paired P=0.011). The study was limited by its small cohort and short follow-up, and the findings require independent validation. TRBV and TRBJ usage frequencies reportedly varied with metastasis status, involving two V genes at baseline and 9 or 10 V and two J genes after SBRT. Tumor specificity of expanded TCR clones was not determined.

This TCR derives from a donor over 45 with non-small cell lung cancer. The material sequenced was PBMCs, taken before or after stereotactic body radiation therapy (not recorded which). The receptor chain draws on TRBV9 and TRBJ2-1, with an unclear D gene assignment. This receptor carries the CDR3 CASSAKVNSYNEQFF. The DNA reads TGTGCCAGCAGCGCAAAGGTCAACTCCTACAATGAGCAGTTCTTC.